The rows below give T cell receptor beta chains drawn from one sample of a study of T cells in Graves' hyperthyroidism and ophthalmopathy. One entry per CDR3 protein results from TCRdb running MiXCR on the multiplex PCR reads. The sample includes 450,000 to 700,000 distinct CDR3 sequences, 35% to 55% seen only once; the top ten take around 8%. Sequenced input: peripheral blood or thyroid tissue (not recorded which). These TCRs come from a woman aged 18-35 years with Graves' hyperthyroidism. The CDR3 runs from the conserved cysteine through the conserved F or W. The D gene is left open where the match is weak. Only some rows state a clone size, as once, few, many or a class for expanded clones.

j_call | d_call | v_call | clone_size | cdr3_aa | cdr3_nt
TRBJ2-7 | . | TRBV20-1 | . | CSARAYPSYEQYF | TGCAGTGCTAGAGCCTACCCCTCCTACGAGCAGTACTTC
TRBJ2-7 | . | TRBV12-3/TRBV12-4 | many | CAVSGRENSYEQYF | TGTGCCGTCAGCGGTAGGGAAAACTCCTACGAGCAGTACTTC
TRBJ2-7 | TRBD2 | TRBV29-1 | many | CSVELSREGYEQYF | TGCAGCGTTGAACTAAGTCGGGAGGGCTACGAGCAGTACTTC
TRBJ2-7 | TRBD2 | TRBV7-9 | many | CASNLPGTSGTFNYEQYF | TGTGCCAGCAACCTACCCGGGACTAGCGGGACCTTTAACTACGAGCAGTACTTC
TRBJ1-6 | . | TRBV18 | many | CASSPNRRYYNSPLHF | TGTGCCAGCTCACCCAACAGGCGTTACTATAATTCACCCCTCCACTTT
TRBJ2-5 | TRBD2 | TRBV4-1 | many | CASSRGTSGRREETQYF | TGCGCCAGCAGCCGAGGGACTAGCGGGAGGCGCGAAGAGACCCAGTACTTC
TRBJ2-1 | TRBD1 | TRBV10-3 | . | CASTTGPLYNEQFF | TGTGCCAGCACGACAGGGCCGCTTTACAATGAGCAGTTCTTC
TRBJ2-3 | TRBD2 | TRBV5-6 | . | CASSLWLAGHTDTQYF | TGTGCCAGCAGCTTGTGGCTAGCGGGTCACACAGATACGCAGTATTTT
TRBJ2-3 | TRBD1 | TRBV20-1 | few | CSARQGGGSQYF | TGCAGTGCGAGACAGGGTGGTGGATCGCAGTATTTT
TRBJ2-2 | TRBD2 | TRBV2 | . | CASSESAGADTGELFF | TGTGCCAGCAGTGAGTCAGCGGGAGCGGACACCGGGGAGCTGTTTTTT
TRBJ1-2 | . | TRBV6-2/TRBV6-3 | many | CASRPVGTRGYTF | TGTGCCAGCAGGCCCGTTGGGACGAGGGGCTACACCTTC
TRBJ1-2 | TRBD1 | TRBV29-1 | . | CSHGQGALGYTF | TGCAGCCACGGACAGGGGGCGCTTGGCTACACCTTC
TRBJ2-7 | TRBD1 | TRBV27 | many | CASGTGTGAYEQYF | TGTGCCAGCGGAACCGGGACAGGGGCCTACGAGCAGTACTTC
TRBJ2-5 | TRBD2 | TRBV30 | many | CAWSPKASGQETQYF | TGTGCCTGGAGTCCCAAGGCTAGCGGCCAAGAGACCCAGTACTTC
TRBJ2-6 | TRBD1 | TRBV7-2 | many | CASSLTGSGANVLTF | TGTGCCAGCAGCTTGACAGGGTCCGGGGCCAACGTCCTGACTTTC
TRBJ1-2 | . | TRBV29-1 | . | CSGGPLNYGYTF | TGCAGCGGGGGGCCCCTTAACTATGGCTACACCTTC
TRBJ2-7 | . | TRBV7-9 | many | CASSLASGVAYEQYF | TGTGCCAGCAGCTTAGCTTCCGGGGTAGCCTACGAGCAGTACTTC
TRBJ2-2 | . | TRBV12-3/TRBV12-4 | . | CASSFGLSNTGELFF | TGTGCCAGCAGTTTTGGACTCTCGAACACCGGGGAGCTGTTTTTT
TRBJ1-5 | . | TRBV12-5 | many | CASGLSPDQPQHF | TGTGCTAGTGGTTTGTCCCCGGATCAGCCCCAGCATTTT
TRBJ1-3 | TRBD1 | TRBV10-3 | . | CAIKDSQGGYGYTIYF | TGTGCCATCAAAGACTCCCAGGGGGGATATGGCTACACCATATATTTT
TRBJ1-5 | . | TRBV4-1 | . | CASSQGHRNQPQHF | TGCGCCAGCAGCCAAGGACATCGCAATCAGCCCCAGCATTTT
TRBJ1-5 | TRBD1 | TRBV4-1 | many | CASSLGQGGFNQPQHF | TGCGCCAGCAGCCTTGGACAGGGGGGTTTCAATCAGCCCCAGCATTTT
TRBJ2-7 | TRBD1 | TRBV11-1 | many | CASAFGTGTYEQYF | TGTGCCAGCGCTTTTGGGACAGGGACCTACGAGCAGTACTTC
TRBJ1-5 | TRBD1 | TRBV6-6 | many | CASSYLQGINQPQHF | TGTGCCAGCAGTTACTTACAGGGGATCAATCAGCCCCAGCATTTT
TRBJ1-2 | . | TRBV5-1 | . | CASSLSQGYNGYTF | TGCGCCAGCAGCTTGTCGCAGGGGTACAATGGCTACACCTTC
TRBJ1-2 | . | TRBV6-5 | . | CASREKPGATNYGYTF | TGTGCCAGCAGAGAGAAACCGGGGGCAACTAACTATGGCTACACCTTC
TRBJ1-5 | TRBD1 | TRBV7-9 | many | CASSPGEGAAQPQHF | TGTGCCAGCAGCCCGGGGGAGGGGGCTGCTCAGCCCCAGCATTTT
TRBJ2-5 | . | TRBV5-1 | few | CASSLDRWETQYF | TGCGCCAGCAGCTTGGATCGTTGGGAGACCCAGTACTTC
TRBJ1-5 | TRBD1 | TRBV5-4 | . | CASSHNARGLGQPQHF | TGTGCCAGCAGCCACAACGCCAGGGGGCTCGGTCAGCCCCAGCATTTT
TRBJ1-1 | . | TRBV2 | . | CASSEGAAANTEAFF | TGTGCCAGCAGTGAAGGGGCGGCAGCGAACACTGAAGCTTTCTTT
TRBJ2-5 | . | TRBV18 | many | CASSPPHQETQYF | TGTGCCAGCTCACCACCCCATCAAGAGACCCAGTACTTC
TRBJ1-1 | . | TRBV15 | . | CATSRERGNTEAFF | TGTGCCACCAGCAGAGAAAGAGGGAACACTGAAGCTTTCTTT
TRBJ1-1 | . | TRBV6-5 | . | CASKPGTNEAFF | TGTGCCAGCAAGCCGGGGACGAATGAAGCTTTCTTT
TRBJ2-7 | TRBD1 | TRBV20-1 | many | CSARSPTMGQGDEQYF | TGCAGTGCTAGATCCCCGACTATGGGACAGGGGGACGAGCAGTACTTC
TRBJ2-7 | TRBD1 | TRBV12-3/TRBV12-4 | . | CASSEHRGPYEQYF | TGTGCCAGCAGTGAACACAGGGGGCCCTACGAGCAGTACTTC
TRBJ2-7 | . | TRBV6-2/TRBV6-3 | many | CATFLAKGSYEQYF | TGTGCCACCTTCTTAGCAAAAGGAAGCTACGAGCAGTACTTC
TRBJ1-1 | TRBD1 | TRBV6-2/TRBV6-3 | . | CASSSPGTGNTEAFF | TGTGCCAGCAGCTCTCCCGGGACAGGGAACACTGAAGCTTTCTTT
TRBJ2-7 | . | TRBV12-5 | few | CASGLTPGVYEQYF | TGTGCTAGTGGTTTGACCCCGGGAGTCTACGAGCAGTACTTC
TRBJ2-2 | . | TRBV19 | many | CASSISGDTILLGGELFF | TGTGCCAGTAGTATTTCGGGGGACACCATCCTCCTCGGCGGGGAGCTGTTTTTT
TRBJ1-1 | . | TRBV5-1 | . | CASSLIQGGTEAFF | TGCGCCAGCAGCCTGATACAGGGAGGTACTGAAGCTTTCTTT
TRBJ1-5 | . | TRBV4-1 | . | CASSQDPGGAGEQPQHF | TGCGCCAGCAGCCAAGACCCTGGAGGGGCTGGCGAGCAGCCCCAGCATTTT
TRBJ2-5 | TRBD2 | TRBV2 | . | CASSAVLAGGETQYF | TGTGCCAGCAGTGCCGTACTAGCGGGAGGAGAGACCCAGTACTTC
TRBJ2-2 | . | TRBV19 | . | CASSTSTSGELFF | TGTGCCAGTAGTACTTCGACTAGCGGGGAGCTGTTTTTT
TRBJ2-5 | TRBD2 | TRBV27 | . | CASKMTSGYGETQYF | TGTGCCAGCAAAATGACTAGCGGCTACGGAGAGACCCAGTACTTC
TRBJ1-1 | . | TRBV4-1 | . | CASGQDPGMNTEAFF | TGCGCCAGCGGCCAAGATCCAGGGATGAACACTGAAGCTTTCTTT
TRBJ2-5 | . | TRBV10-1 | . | CASSTGLQRETQYF | TGCGCCAGCAGCACCGGACTACAGCGGGAGACCCAGTACTTC